Listed below are T cell receptor beta chains from one sample, sequenced in a study of cytotoxic CD8 clonotypes in ibrutinib-treated CLL. Clones were sequenced by immunoSEQ multiplex PCR, and TCRdb holds only the in-frame ones, with some missing. The sample includes a few hundred thousand clones, about 77% seen only once; the top ten take more than 6%. The specimen comprised PBMCs, sampled before ibrutinib treatment. The receptors were gathered from a human donor with chronic lymphocytic leukemia. Each CDR3 is given with its conserved first and last residue. The D gene is left open where the match is weak. Clone size is shown for a subset of rows, as once, few, many or a class of expanded clone.

TRBV6-5,once,NA,TRBJ2-5,CASSYSTLQETQYF,TGTGCCAGCAGTTACTCGACCCTACAAGAGACCCAGTACTTC
TRBV5-1,once,NA,TRBJ2-2,CASNLGGTANTGELFF,TGCGCCAGCAATCTCGGGGGGACAGCGAACACCGGGGAGCTGTTTTTT
TRBV5-1,NA,NA,TRBJ2-1,CASSLVRASSIYNEQFF,TGCGCCAGCAGCTTGGTTAGGGCTAGTAGTATCTACAATGAGCAGTTCTTC
TRBV18,NA,NA,TRBJ2-7,CASSPQGSPTYEQYF,TGTGCCAGCTCACCACAGGGCAGCCCTACCTACGAGCAGTACTTC
TRBV5-4,NA,TRBD2,TRBJ2-2,CASSSASGTTGELFF,TGTGCCAGCAGCTCCGCTAGCGGAACCACCGGGGAGCTGTTTTTT
TRBV14,NA,TRBD1,TRBJ2-7,CASSQERTMDRVYEQYF,TGTGCCAGCAGCCAAGAACGAACGATGGACAGGGTGTACGAGCAGTACTTC
TRBV4-3,NA,TRBD1,TRBJ1-1,CASSHTGGLREAFF,TGCGCCAGCAGCCATACAGGGGGCCTTCGGGAAGCTTTCTTT
TRBV6-1,NA,TRBD2,TRBJ2-7,CASSEGLAGVEEQYF,TGTGCCAGCAGTGAGGGACTAGCGGGAGTCGAGGAGCAGTACTTC
TRBV19,NA,TRBD1,TRBJ2-5,CASSNRQGYEETQYF,TGTGCCAGTAGTAACCGACAGGGGTATGAAGAGACCCAGTACTTC
TRBV30,few,NA,TRBJ2-5,CAWSVSNQETQYF,TGTGCCTGGAGTGTTTCCAACCAAGAGACCCAGTACTTC
TRBV7-8,NA,TRBD1,TRBJ2-7,CASKGASEQYF,TGTGCCAGCAAGGGGGCGTCCGAGCAGTACTTC
TRBV5-1,NA,NA,TRBJ2-7,CASSAGQSYEQYF,TGCGCCAGCAGCGCGGGACAGTCCTACGAGCAGTACTTC
TRBV6-5,NA,NA,TRBJ2-7,CASSYQGSSLSEQYF,TGTGCCAGCAGTTACCAGGGGAGTTCTCTCTCCGAGCAGTACTTC
TRBV10-3,NA,TRBD2,TRBJ2-3,CAISERGSLTDTQYF,TGTGCCATCAGTGAACGCGGGAGCTTGACAGATACGCAGTATTTT
TRBV6-1,NA,TRBD2,TRBJ2-1,CASSEGTSGYNEQFF,TGTGCCAGCAGTGAAGGGACTAGCGGGTACAATGAGCAGTTCTTC
TRBV2,NA,NA,TRBJ2-7,CASWAGFSYEQYF,TGTGCCAGCTGGGCGGGGTTCTCCTACGAGCAGTACTTC
TRBV5-6,NA,NA,TRBJ2-7,CASSLRPYREYEQYF,TGTGCCAGCAGCTTACGTCCTTACCGGGAGTACGAGCAGTACTTC
TRBV7-9,NA,NA,TRBJ2-7,CASSLISGSAYEQYF,TGTGCCAGCAGCCTTATATCCGGGAGTGCCTACGAGCAGTACTTC
TRBV6-1,once,NA,TRBJ2-3,CASSEVLGSGTQYF,TGTGCCAGCAGTGAGGTCCTCGGGAGCGGTACGCAGTATTTT
TRBV6-5,NA,NA,TRBJ2-7,CASSLFRGPYEQYF,TGTGCCAGCAGTTTATTTCGGGGTCCCTACGAGCAGTACTTC
TRBV7-2,NA,TRBD2,TRBJ2-2,CASSFGGRRGGELFF,TGTGCCAGCAGCTTTGGCGGGAGAAGGGGCGGGGAGCTGTTTTTT
TRBV27,once,NA,TRBJ2-7,CASSQDAASYEQYF,TGTGCCAGCAGTCAGGACGCGGCATCCTACGAGCAGTACTTC
TRBV5-6,once,TRBD1,TRBJ2-7,CASSLPRRTGEDEQYF,TGTGCCAGCAGCTTGCCCCGTAGGACAGGGGAGGACGAGCAGTACTTC
TRBV19,NA,NA,TRBJ1-1,CASSIVNTEAFF,TGTGCCAGTAGTATCGTGAACACTGAAGCTTTCTTT
TRBV19,NA,NA,TRBJ2-3,CASSIQAGPLQYF,TGTGCCAGTAGTATCCAGGCGGGGCCGCTCCAGTATTTT
TRBV19,NA,NA,TRBJ1-5,CASSIANSPGSPQHF,TGTGCCAGTAGTATAGCCAACTCCCCAGGGAGCCCCCAGCATTTT
TRBV30,few,NA,TRBJ1-5,CAWSGGRSNQPQHF,TGTGCCTGGAGCGGAGGGCGTAGCAATCAGCCCCAGCATTTT
TRBV7-9,NA,NA,TRBJ2-1,CASSSLKHNEQFF,TGTGCCAGCAGCTCGCTAAAGCACAATGAGCAGTTCTTC
TRBV7-6,NA,NA,TRBJ1-2,CASSLGEDGGYTF,TGTGCCAGCAGCTTAGGTGAAGATGGTGGCTACACCTTC
TRBV25-1,NA,TRBD1,TRBJ2-5,CASSDQQGADQETQYF,TGTGCCAGCAGTGACCAACAGGGGGCGGACCAAGAGACCCAGTACTTC
TRBV18,NA,NA,TRBJ1-1,CASSPEMNTEAFF,TGTGCCAGCTCACCGGAAATGAACACTGAAGCTTTCTTT
TRBV9,NA,NA,TRBJ2-5,CASSVAPMGRETQYF,TGTGCCAGCAGCGTTGCCCCGATGGGCCGGGAGACCCAGTACTTC
TRBV7-2,NA,TRBD2,TRBJ2-7,CASSFFAGGFYEQYF,TGTGCCAGCAGCTTCTTTGCGGGAGGGTTCTACGAGCAGTACTTC
TRBV4-3,NA,NA,TRBJ2-7,CASSQVPNSYEQYF,TGCGCCAGCAGCCAAGTCCCGAACTCCTACGAGCAGTACTTC
TRBV9,NA,NA,TRBJ2-5,CASSVGTPRGETQYF,TGTGCCAGCAGCGTAGGGACCCCAAGGGGGGAGACCCAGTACTTC
TRBV7-8,NA,TRBD2,TRBJ2-3,CASRQPGTSGATDTQYF,TGTGCCAGCAGACAGCCCGGGACTAGCGGTGCCACAGATACGCAGTATTTT
TRBV5-1,NA,TRBD1,TRBJ1-1,CASSTGQGSLNTEAFF,TGCGCCAGCAGCACTGGACAGGGCAGCTTGAACACTGAAGCTTTCTTT
TRBV12-2,NA,NA,TRBJ1-5,CASRLGGPDSNQPQHF,TGTGCAAGTCGCTTAGGGGGACCCGATAGCAATCAGCCCCAGCATTTT
TRBV11-3,few,NA,TRBJ2-1,CASSLGSSYNEQFF,TGTGCCAGCAGCTTAGGTAGCTCCTACAATGAGCAGTTCTTC
TRBV9,NA,NA,TRBJ2-3,CASSTITDTQYF,TGTGCCAGCAGTACCATAACAGATACGCAGTATTTT
TRBV4-1,NA,TRBD1,TRBJ1-2,CASTLRDRGQSGYTF,TGCGCCAGCACCTTAAGGGACAGGGGGCAAAGTGGCTACACCTTC
TRBV11-2,NA,NA,TRBJ2-7,CASSLSAEQYF,TGTGCCAGCAGCTTAAGTGCCGAGCAGTACTTC
TRBV6-5,NA,TRBD1,TRBJ1-5,CASSSRQGFNQPQHF,TGTGCCAGCAGTTCACGACAGGGCTTCAATCAGCCCCAGCATTTT
TRBV10-2,NA,NA,TRBJ1-1,CASRAVNTEAFF,TGCGCCAGTAGGGCAGTGAACACTGAAGCTTTCTTT
TRBV6-5,NA,TRBD1,TRBJ1-2,CASSSRGPHYGYTF,TGTGCCAGCAGTTCCAGGGGGCCCCACTATGGCTACACCTTC
TRBV19,NA,NA,TRBJ2-4,CASSSPRELEDRRRIQYF,TGTGCCAGTAGTTCACCCCGGGAGCTAGAGGACAGGCGGCGGATTCAGTACTTC
TRBV7-2,few,TRBD1,TRBJ1-3,CASSATGVTGNTIYF,TGTGCCAGCAGCGCGACAGGGGTCACTGGAAACACCATATATTTT
TRBV18,NA,NA,TRBJ2-6,CASSQQQGFVLGANVLTF,TGTGCCAGCTCACAGCAGCAGGGGTTTGTTTTAGGGGCCAACGTCCTGACTTTC
TRBV28,once,TRBD2,TRBJ2-7,CASSPLAGGAGVWYEQYF,TGTGCCAGCAGTCCCCTAGCGGGAGGCGCGGGGGTTTGGTACGAGCAGTACTTC
TRBV6-6,few,TRBD1,TRBJ1-1,CASSPTGGARAFF,TGTGCCAGCAGCCCGACAGGGGGCGCAAGGGCTTTCTTT
TRBV7-9,once,NA,TRBJ2-2,CASSFLPFGQSGELFF,TGTGCCAGCAGCTTCCTGCCTTTTGGACAGTCCGGGGAGCTGTTTTTT
TRBV4-2,NA,NA,TRBJ1-1,CASSQAYGTEAFF,TGTGCCAGCAGCCAAGCGTACGGCACTGAAGCTTTCTTT
TRBV27,NA,NA,TRBJ2-7,CASSFSGARYEQYF,TGTGCCAGCAGTTTTTCAGGGGCGCGGTACGAGCAGTACTTC
TRBV9,few,NA,TRBJ1-1,CASSPGQMNTEAFF,TGTGCCAGCAGCCCGGGACAAATGAACACTGAAGCTTTCTTT
TRBV11-3,NA,NA,TRBJ2-5,CASSSRQWETQYF,TGTGCCAGCAGCTCCCGACAGTGGGAGACCCAGTACTTC
TRBV18,NA,NA,TRBJ2-3,CASSPLSPGSDTQYF,TGTGCCAGCTCACCACTCTCCCCTGGATCAGATACGCAGTATTTT
TRBV30,NA,TRBD1,TRBJ1-4,CAWTPGLGTAATNEKLFF,TGTGCCTGGACTCCGGGTCTTGGGACAGCTGCAACTAATGAAAAACTGTTTTTT